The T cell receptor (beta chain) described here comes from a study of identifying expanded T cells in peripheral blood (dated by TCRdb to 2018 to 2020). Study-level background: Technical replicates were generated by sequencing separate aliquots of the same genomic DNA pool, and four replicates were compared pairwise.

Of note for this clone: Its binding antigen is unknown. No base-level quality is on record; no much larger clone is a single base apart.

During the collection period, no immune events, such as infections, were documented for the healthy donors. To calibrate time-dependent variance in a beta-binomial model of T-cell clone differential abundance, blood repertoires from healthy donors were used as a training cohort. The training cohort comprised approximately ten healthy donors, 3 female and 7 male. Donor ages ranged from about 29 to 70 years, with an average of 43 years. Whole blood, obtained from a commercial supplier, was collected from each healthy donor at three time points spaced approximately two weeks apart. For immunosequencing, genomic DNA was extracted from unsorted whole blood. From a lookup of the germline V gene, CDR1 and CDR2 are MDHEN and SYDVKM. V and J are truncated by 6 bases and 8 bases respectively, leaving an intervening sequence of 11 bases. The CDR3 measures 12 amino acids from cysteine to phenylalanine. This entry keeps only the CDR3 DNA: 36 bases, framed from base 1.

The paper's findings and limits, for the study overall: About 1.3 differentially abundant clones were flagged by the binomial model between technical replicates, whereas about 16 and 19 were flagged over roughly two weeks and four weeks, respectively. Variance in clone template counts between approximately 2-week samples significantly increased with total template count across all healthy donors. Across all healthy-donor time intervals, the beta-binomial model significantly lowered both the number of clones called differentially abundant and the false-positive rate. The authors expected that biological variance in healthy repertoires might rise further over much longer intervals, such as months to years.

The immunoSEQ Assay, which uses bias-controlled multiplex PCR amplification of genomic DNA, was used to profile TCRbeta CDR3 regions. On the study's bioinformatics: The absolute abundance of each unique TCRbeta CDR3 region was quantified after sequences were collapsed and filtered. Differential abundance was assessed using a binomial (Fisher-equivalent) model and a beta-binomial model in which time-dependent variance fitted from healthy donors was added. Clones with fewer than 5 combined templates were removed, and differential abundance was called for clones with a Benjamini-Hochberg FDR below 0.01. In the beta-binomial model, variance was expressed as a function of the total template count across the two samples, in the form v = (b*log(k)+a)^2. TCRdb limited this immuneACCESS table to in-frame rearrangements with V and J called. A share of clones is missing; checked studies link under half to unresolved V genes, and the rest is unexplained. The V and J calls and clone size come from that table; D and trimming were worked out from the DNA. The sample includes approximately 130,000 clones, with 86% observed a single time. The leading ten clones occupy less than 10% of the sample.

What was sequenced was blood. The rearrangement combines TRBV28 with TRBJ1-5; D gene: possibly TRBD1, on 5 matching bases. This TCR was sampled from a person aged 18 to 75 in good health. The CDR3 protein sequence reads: CASRIQVEPQHF. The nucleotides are TGTGCCAGCAGAATACAGGTCGAGCCCCAGCATTTT.